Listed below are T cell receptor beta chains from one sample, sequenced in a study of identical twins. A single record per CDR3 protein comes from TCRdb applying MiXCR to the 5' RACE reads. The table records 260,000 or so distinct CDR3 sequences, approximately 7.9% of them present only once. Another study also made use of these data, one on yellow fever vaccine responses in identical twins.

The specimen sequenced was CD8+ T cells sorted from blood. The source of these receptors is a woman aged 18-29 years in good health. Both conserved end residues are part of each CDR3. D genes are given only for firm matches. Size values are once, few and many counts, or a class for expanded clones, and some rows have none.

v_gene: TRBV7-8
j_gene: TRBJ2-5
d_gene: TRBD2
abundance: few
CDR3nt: TGTGCCAGCAGCCCCGGGACTAGCGTTCAAGAGACCCAGTACTTC
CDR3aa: CASSPGTSVQETQYF

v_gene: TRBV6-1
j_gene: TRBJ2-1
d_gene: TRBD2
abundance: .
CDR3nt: TGTGCCAGCAGTGAGATCCCGGGCCGGGGGGGCGATGGTGAGCAGTTCTTC
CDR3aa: CASSEIPGRGGDGEQFF

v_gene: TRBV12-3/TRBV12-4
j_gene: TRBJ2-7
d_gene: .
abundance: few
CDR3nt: TGTGCCAGCAGTTTAGCACAGGGATCCTACGAGCAGTACTTC
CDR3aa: CASSLAQGSYEQYF

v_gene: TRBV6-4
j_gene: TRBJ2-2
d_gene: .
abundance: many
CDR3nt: TGTGCCAGCAGTGAGACGGGGGACGGCACCGGGGAGCTGTTTTTT
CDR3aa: CASSETGDGTGELFF

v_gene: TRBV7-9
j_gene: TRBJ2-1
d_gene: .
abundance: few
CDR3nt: TGTGCCAGCAGCTTAGCGAGTCCTGAGCAGTTCTTC
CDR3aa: CASSLASPEQFF

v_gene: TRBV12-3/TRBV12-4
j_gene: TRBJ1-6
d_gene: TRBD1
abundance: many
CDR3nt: TGTGCCAGCAGCCTGACAGGGGACGGTTCACCCCTCCACTTT
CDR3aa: CASSLTGDGSPLHF

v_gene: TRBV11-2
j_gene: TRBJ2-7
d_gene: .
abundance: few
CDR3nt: TGTGCCAGCAGCTTAGGCGGGCGGAGCTCCTACGAGCAGTACTTC
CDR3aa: CASSLGGRSSYEQYF

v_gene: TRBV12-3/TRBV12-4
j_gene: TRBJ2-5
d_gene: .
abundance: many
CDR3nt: TGTGCCAGCGCGATCAGGATAGGAGAGACCCAGTACTTC
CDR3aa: CASAIRIGETQYF

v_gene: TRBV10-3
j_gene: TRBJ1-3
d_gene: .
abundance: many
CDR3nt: TGTGCCATCAGTGATGGGTCCCGAGGAAACACCATATATTTT
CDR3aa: CAISDGSRGNTIYF

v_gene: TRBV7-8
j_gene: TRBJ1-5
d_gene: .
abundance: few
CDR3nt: TGTGCCAGCAGCGACGGGACTACCCAGCCCCAGCATTTT
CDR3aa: CASSDGTTQPQHF

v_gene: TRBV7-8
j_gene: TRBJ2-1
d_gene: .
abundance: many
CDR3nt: TGTGCCAGCAGCCCGCGTAGGGACGGGTATGAGCAGTTCTTC
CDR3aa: CASSPRRDGYEQFF

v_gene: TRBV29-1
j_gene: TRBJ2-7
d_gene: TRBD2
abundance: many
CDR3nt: TGCAGCGTTGAGGGTAGCGGGAGGCATGGTTACGAGCAGTACTTC
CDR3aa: CSVEGSGRHGYEQYF

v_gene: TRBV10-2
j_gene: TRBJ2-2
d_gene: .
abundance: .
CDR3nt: TGCGCCAGCAGAGATGACAGGATGTACACCGGGGAGCTGTTTTTT
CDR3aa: CASRDDRMYTGELFF

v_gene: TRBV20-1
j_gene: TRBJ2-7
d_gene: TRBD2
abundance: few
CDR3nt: TGCAGTGCTAGAGATTGGCGGGAGGACTCCTACGAGCAGTACTTC
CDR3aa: CSARDWREDSYEQYF

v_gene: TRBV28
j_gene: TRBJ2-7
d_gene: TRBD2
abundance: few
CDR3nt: TGTGCCAGCAGTTCACTAGCGGGAGGAACCTACGAGCAGTACTTC
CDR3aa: CASSSLAGGTYEQYF

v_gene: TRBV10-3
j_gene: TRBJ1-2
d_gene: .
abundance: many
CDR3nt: TGTGCCATCGAGGCGGAGCCTAACTATGGCTACACCTTC
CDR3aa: CAIEAEPNYGYTF

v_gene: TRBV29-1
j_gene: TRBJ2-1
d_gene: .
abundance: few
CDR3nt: TGCAGCGTTGCAGGGGGGGTGAGCTCCTACAATGAGCAGTTCTTC
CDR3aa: CSVAGGVSSYNEQFF

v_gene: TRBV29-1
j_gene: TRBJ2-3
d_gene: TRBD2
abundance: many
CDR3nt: TGCAGCGTGATACCGGGACTAGCGGGAGAAACAGATACGCAGTATTTT
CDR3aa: CSVIPGLAGETDTQYF

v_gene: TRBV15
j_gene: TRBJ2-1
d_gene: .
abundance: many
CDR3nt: TGTGCCACCAGCAGAGTCAACGTGCCCGTTGATGAGCAGTTCTTC
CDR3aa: CATSRVNVPVDEQFF

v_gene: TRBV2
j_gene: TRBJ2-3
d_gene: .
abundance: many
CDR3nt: TGTGCCAGCAGTGACATGGCAGATACGCAGTATTTT
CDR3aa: CASSDMADTQYF

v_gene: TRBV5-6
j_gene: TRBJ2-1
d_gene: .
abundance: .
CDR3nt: TGTGCCAGCAGCTTGGGCTCTCTTGGTGAGCAGTTCTTC
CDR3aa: CASSLGSLGEQFF

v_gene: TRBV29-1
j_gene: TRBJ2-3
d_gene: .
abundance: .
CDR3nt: TGCAGCGGGTGGGGCGGGGAGGGGGCAGATACGCAGTATTTT
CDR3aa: CSGWGGEGADTQYF

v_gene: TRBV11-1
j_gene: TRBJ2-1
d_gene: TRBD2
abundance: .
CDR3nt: TGTGCCAGCAGCCCCGGGGGACTAAGCTCCTACAATGAGCAGTTCTTC
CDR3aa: CASSPGGLSSYNEQFF

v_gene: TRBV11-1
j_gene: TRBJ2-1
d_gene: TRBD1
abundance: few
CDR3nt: TGTGCCAGCTCCGCGAATGGACAGGGAAATGAGCAGTTCTTC
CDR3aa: CASSANGQGNEQFF

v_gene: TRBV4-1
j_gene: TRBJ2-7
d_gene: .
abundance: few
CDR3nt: TGCGCCAGCAGCCAAGCCCGAAGCTACGAGCAGTACTTC
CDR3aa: CASSQARSYEQYF

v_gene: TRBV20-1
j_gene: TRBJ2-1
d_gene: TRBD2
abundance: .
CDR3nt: TGCACCGGGGGCAGCGGGAGAGATTACAATGAGCAGTTCTTC
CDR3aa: CTGGSGRDYNEQFF

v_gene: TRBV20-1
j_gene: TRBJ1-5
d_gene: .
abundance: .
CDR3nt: TGCAGTGCTGAGGGGGACAGCAATCAGCCCCAGCATTTT
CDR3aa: CSAEGDSNQPQHF

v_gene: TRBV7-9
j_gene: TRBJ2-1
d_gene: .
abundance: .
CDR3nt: TGTGCCAGCAGCTTATGGGTGGGGAATCCGTTCTTC
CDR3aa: CASSLWVGNPFF

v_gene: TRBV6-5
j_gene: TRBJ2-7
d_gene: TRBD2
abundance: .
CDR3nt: TGTGCCAGCAGTTCCAGGACTAGCGGGAATTACGAGCAGTACTTC
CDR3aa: CASSSRTSGNYEQYF